The present TCR beta chain was sequenced within a study of PD-1 blockade in classical Hodgkin lymphoma. Brentuximab vedotin exposure varied, and every patient relapsed after autologous stem cell transplantation. Generated by immunoSEQ multiplex PCR, the TCRdb table keeps only in-frame clones and is missing some. The sample includes about 86,000 clones, 89% seen only once; the top ten take about 10%. The germline gives CDR1 MDHEN, CDR2 SYDVKM. The CDR3 spans 15 residues. Germline trimming cut 2 bases from V and 7 bases from J; bases unmatched to any gene: 7. The sample in question was peripheral blood mononuclear cells (PBMCs), obtained before the second cycle of nivolumab. This receptor was identified in a human donor with classical Hodgkin lymphoma. The chain recombines TRBV28 with TRBJ2-1, with 8 positions matching TRBD1. CDR3 DNA: TGTGCCAGCAGTTTAGGCAGGGGGCCGAGGAATGAGCAGTTCTTC. Amino acids: CASSLGRGPRNEQFF.